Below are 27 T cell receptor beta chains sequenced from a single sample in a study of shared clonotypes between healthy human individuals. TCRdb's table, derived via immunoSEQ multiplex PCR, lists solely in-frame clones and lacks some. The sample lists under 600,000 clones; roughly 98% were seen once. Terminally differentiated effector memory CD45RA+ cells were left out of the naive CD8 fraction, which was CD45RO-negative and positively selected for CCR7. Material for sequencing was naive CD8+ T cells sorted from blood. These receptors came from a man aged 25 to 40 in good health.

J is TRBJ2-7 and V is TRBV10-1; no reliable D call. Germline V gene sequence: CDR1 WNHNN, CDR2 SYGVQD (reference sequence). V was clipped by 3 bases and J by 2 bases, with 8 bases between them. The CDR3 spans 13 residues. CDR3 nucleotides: TGCGCCAGCAGTGACCACAGAGCCTACGAGCAGTACTTC. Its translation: CASSDHRAYEQYF.

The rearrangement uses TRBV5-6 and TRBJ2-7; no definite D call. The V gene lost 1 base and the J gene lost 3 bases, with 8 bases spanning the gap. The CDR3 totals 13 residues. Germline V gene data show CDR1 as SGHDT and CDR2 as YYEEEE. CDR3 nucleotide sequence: TGTGCCAGCAGCTTGTTAGGCGACTACGAGCAGTACTTC. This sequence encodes CASSLLGDYEQYF.

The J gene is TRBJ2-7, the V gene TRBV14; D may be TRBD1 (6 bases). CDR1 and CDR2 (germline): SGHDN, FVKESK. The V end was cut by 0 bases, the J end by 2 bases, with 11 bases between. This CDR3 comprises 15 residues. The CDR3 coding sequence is TGTGCCAGCAGCCAAGATTCAAGGGGGACCTACGAGCAGTACTTC. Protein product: CASSQDSRGTYEQYF. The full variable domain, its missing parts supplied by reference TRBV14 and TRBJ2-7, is EAGVTQFPSHSVIEKGQTVTLRCDPISGHDNLYWYRRVMGKEIKFLLHFVKESKQDESGMPNNRFLAERTGGTYSTLKVQPAELEDSGVYFCASSQDSRGTYEQYFGPGTRLTVT.

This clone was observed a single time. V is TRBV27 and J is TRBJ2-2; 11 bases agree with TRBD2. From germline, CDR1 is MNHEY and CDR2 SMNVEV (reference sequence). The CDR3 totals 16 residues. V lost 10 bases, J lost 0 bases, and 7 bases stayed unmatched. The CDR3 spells CANGLAGLANTGELFF. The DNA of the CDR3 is TGTGCCAACGGACTAGCGGGCCTCGCGAACACCGGGGAGCTGTTTTTT.

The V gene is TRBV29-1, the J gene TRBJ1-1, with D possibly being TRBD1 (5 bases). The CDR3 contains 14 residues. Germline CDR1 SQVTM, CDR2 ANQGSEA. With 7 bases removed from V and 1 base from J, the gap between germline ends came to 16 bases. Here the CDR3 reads CSGGARESNTEAFF. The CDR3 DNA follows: TGCAGCGGCGGGGCCAGGGAGTCGAACACTGAAGCTTTCTTT. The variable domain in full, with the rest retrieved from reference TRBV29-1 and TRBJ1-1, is SAVISQKPSRDICQRGTSLTIQCQVDSQVTMMFWYRQQPGQSLTLIATANQGSEATYESGFVIDKFPISRPNLTFSTLTVSNMSPEDSSIYLCSGGARESNTEAFFGQGTRLTVV.

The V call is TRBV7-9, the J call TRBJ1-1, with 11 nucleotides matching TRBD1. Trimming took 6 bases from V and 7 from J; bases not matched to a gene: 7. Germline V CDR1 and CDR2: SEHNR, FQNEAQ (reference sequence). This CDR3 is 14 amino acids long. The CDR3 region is CASSWTGGEGEAFF. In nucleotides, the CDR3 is TGTGCCAGCAGTTGGACAGGGGGCGAGGGTGAAGCTTTCTTT.

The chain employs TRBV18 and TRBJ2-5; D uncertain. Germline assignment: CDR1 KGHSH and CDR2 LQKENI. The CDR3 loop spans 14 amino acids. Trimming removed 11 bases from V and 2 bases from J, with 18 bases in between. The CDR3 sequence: CAVRLGAAQETQYF. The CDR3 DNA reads TGTGCCGTACGCTTGGGCGCGGCACAAGAGACCCAGTACTTC.

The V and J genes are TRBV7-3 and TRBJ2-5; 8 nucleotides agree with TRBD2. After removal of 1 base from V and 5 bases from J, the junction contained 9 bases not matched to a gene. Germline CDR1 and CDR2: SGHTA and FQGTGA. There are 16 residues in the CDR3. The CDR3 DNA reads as TGTGCCAGCAGCTTAAACCCCGGGAGGGCCTCCGAGACCCAGTACTTC. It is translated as CASSLNPGRASETQYF.

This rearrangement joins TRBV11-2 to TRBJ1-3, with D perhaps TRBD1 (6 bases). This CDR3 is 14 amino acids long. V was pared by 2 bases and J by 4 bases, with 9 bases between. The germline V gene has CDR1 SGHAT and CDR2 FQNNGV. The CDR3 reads CASSLSGGGNTIYF. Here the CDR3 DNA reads TGTGCCAGCAGCTTATCGGGGGGCGGAAACACCATATATTTT.

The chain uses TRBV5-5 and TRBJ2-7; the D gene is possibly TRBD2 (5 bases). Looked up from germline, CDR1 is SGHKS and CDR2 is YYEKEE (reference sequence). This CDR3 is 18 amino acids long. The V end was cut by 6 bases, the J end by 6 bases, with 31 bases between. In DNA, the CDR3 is TGTGCCAGCACCTTTCCCGGGGAAGCTGGGAGCTGGGGTATCGAGCAGTACTTC. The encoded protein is CASTFPGEAGSWGIEQYF.

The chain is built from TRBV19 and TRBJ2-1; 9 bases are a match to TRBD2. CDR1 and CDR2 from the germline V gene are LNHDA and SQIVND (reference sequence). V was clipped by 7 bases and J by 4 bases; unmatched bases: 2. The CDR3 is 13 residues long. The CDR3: CASNLAGYNEQFF. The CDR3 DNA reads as TGTGCCAGTAACCTAGCGGGATACAATGAGCAGTTCTTC.

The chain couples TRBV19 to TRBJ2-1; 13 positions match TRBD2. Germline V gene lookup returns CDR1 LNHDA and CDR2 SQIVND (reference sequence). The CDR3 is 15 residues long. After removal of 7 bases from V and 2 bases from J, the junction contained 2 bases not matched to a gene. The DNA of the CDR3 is TGTGCCAGTATGGGACTAGCGGGGACCTACAATGAGCAGTTCTTC. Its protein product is CASMGLAGTYNEQFF.

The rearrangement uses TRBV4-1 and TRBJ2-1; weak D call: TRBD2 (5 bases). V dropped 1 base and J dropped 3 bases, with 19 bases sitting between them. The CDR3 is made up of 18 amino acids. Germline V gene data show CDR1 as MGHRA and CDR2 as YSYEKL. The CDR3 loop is CASSQAPIETKSYNEQFF. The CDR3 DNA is TGCGCCAGCAGCCAAGCCCCAATCGAGACTAAAAGCTACAATGAGCAGTTCTTC.

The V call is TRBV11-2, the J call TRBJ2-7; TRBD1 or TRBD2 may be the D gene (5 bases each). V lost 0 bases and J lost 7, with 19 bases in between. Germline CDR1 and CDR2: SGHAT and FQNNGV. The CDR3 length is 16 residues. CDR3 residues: CASSLEASDWGREQYF. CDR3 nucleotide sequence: TGTGCCAGCAGCTTAGAAGCTTCGGACTGGGGCCGGGAGCAGTACTTC.

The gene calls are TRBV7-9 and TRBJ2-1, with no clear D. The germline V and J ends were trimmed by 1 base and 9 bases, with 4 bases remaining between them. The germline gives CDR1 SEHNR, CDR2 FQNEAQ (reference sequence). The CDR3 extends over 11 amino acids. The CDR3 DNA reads TGTGCCAGCAGCTTAGGTACTGAGCAGTTCTTC. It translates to CASSLGTEQFF.

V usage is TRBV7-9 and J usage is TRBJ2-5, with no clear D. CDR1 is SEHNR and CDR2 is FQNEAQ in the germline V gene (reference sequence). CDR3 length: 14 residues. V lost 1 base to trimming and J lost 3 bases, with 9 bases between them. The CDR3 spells CASSLEDPKETQYF. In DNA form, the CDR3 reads TGTGCCAGCAGCTTAGAGGATCCTAAAGAGACCCAGTACTTC.

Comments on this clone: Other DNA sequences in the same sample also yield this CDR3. CDR3 in DNA: TGTGCCAGCAGTTTATCAGGAGGAGGGTATGGCTACACCTTC. This gives the protein CASSLSGGGYGYTF. This rearrangement joins TRBV27 to TRBJ1-2; D not resolved. CDR1 is MNHEY, CDR2 SMNVEV, per germline (reference sequence). This CDR3 is 14 amino acids long. The germline V and J ends were trimmed by 0 bases and 5 bases, with 10 bases remaining between them.

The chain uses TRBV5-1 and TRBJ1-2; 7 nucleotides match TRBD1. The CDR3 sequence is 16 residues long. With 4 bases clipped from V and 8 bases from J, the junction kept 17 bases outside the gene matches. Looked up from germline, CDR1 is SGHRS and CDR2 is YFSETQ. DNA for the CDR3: TGCGCCAGCAGCCTTGGACAGGCGGTCGAATTAGGGGGCTACACCTTC. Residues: CASSLGQAVELGGYTF.

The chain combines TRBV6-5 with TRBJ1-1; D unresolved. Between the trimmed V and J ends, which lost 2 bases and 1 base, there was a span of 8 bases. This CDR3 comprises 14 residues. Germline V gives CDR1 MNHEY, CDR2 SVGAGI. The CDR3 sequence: CASSYLETNTEAFF. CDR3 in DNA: TGTGCCAGCAGTTACCTGGAGACGAACACTGAAGCTTTCTTT.

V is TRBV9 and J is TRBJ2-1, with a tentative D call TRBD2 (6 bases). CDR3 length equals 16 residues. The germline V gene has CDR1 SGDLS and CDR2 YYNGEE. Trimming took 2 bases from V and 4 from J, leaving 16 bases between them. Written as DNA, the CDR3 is TGTGCCAGCAGCGTCACACCTAGCGTTGAATACAATGAGCAGTTCTTC. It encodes CASSVTPSVEYNEQFF.

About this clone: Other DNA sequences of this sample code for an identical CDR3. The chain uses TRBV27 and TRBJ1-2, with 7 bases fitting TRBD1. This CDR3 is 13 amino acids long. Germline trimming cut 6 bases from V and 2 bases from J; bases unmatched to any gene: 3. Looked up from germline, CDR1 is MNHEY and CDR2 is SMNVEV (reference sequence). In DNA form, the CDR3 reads TGTGCCAGCAGCTTGGGACAGAACTATGGCTACACCTTC. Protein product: CASSLGQNYGYTF.

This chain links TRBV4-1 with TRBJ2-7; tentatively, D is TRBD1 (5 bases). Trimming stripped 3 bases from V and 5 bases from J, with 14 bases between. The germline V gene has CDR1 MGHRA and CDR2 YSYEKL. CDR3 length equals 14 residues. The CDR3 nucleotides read TGCGCCAGCAGCCACTCCCAGGGAAACCACGAGCAGTACTTC. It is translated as CASSHSQGNHEQYF.

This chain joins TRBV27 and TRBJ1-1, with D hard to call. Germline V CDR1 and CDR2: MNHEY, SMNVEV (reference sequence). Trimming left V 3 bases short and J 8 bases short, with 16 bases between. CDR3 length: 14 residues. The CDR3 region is CASSFLAGGPEAFF. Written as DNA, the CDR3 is TGTGCCAGCAGTTTCCTTGCGGGAGGGCCCGAAGCTTTCTTT.

The CDR3 here is CASSLGTGTYNEQFF. The CDR3 DNA reads as TGTGCCAGCAGTTTAGGGACAGGGACTTACAATGAGCAGTTCTTC. This chain uses TRBV27 with TRBJ2-1; TRBD1 matches 9 bases. Germline loops: CDR1 MNHEY, CDR2 SMNVEV (reference sequence). CDR3 size: 15 residues. V trimming: 2 bases; J trimming: 4 bases; junction bases outside the gene matches: 3.

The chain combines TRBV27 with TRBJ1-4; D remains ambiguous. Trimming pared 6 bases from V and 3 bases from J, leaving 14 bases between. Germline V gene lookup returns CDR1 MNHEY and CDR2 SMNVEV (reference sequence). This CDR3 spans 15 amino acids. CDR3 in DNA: TGTGCCAGCAGGAACCTTAGGGAGGCTAATGAAAAACTGTTTTTT. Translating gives CASRNLREANEKLFF.

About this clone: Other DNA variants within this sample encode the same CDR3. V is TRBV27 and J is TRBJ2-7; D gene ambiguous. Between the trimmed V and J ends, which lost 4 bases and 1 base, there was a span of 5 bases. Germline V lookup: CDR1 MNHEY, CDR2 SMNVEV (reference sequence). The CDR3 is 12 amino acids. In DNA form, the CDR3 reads TGTGCCAGCAGTTCCCATTCCTACGAGCAGTACTTC. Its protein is CASSSHSYEQYF.

The CDR3 bases are TGTGCCAGCAGTTTAAATGTGAACACTGAAGCTTTCTTT. It is translated as CASSLNVNTEAFF. V usage is TRBV27 and J usage is TRBJ1-1, with D hard to call. The CDR3 is 13 amino acids. V was clipped by 2 bases and J by 0 bases, with 4 bases between them. Germline CDR1 and CDR2: MNHEY and SMNVEV (reference sequence).